This TCR beta chain was captured by sequencing in a study of cytomegalovirus exposure and HLA in healthy donors. CDR1 GTSNPN and CDR2 SVGIG come from the germline V gene (reference sequence). V lost 1 base and J lost 8; bases outside the gene matches: 2. The CDR3 contains 12 residues. This table comes from immunoSEQ multiplex PCR, and its TCRdb copy is limited to in-frame clones, with some not included. In the table there are 150,000 to 250,000 clones, about 79% of which are singletons. Sequenced: PBMCs. The V and J genes are TRBV30 and TRBJ2-1; 7 nucleotides agree with TRBD2. This receptor was taken from a woman aged 25 to 45 in good health and CMV-seropositive. CDR3 loop: CAWSGGRDEQFF. DNA of the CDR3: TGTGCCTGGAGTGGGGGGAGGGATGAGCAGTTCTTC.